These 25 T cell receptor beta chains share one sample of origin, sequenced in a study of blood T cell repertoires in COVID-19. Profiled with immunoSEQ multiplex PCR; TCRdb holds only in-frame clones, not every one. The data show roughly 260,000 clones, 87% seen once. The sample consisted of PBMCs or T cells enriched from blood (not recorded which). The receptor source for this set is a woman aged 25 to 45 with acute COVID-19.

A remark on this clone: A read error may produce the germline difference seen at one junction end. The DNA for the CDR3 is TGTGCCAGCCGGGACTACCAAGGGACCCAGTACTTC. Protein: CASRDYQGTQYF. V gene TRBV2 combines with J gene TRBJ2-5, with TRBD2 matching over 7 bases. Germline values: CDR1 SNHLY, CDR2 FYNNEI. The CDR3 totals 12 residues. Full variable domain (outside the CDR3, taken from reference TRBV2 and TRBJ2-5): EPEVTQTPSHQVTQMGQEVILRCVPISNHLYFYWYRQILGQKVEFLVSFYNNEISEKSEIFDDQFSVERPDGSNFTLKIRSTKLEDSAMYFCASRDYQGTQYFGPGTRLLVL.

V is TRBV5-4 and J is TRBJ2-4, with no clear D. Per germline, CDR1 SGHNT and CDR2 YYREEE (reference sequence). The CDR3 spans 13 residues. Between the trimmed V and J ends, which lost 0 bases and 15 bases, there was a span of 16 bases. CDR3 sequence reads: CASSLDQDGYPYF. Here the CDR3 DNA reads TGTGCCAGCAGCTTGGACCAGGATGGCTATCCGTACTTC.

Written as DNA, the CDR3 is TGTGCCAGCAGCTTTGGAGGGATGAGCAATCAGCCCCAGCATTTT. Translated: CASSFGGMSNQPQHF. The genes are TRBV13 and TRBJ1-5; D gene uncertain. The CDR3 sequence is 15 residues long. The germline gives CDR1 PRHDT, CDR2 FYEKMQ (reference sequence). The V end lost 3 bases, the J end lost 1 base, and 10 bases lay between the germline ends.

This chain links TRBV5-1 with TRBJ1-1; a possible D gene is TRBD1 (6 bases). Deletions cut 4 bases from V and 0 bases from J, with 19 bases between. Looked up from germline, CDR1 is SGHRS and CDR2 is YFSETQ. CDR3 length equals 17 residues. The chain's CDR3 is CASSPSPPDSMNTEAFF. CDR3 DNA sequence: TGCGCCAGCAGCCCATCACCACCGGACAGCATGAACACTGAAGCTTTCTTT.

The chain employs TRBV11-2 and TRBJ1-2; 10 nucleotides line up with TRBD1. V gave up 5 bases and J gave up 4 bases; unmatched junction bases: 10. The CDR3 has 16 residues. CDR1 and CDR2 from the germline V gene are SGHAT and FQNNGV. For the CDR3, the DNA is TGTGCCAGCAGCCTACTCCCGGGACAGGGGTTCTATGGCTACACCTTC. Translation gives CASSLLPGQGFYGYTF.

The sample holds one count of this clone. The CDR3 sequence: CASSLEGQTNYGYTF. For the CDR3, the DNA is TGTGCCAGCAGCTTGGAGGGACAGACAAACTATGGCTACACCTTC. The chain combines TRBV5-6 with TRBJ1-2; 7 bases match TRBD1. With 0 bases clipped from V and 2 bases from J, the junction kept 4 bases outside the gene matches. Germline CDR1 and CDR2: SGHDT and YYEEEE. The CDR3 extends over 15 amino acids.

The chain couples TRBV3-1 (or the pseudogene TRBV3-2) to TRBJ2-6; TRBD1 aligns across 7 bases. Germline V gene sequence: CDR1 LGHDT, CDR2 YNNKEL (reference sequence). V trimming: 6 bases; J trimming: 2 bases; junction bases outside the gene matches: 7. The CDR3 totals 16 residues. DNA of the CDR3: TGTGCCAGCAGTCTTCTAGGGGGCGCTGGGGCCAACGTCCTGACTTTC. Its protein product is CASSLLGGAGANVLTF.

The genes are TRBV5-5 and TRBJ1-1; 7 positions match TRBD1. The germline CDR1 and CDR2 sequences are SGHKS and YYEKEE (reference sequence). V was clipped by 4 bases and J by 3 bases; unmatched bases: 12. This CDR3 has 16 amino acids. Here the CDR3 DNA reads TGTGCCAGCAGCCTCGGGACAGCATGGGGCGACACTGAAGCTTTCTTT. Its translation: CASSLGTAWGDTEAFF. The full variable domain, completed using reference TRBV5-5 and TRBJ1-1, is DAGVTQSPTHLIKTRGQQVTLRCSPISGHKSVSWYQQVLGQGPQFIFQYYEKEERGRGNFPDRFSARQFPNYSSELNVNALLLGDSALYLCASSLGTAWGDTEAFFGQGTRLTVV.

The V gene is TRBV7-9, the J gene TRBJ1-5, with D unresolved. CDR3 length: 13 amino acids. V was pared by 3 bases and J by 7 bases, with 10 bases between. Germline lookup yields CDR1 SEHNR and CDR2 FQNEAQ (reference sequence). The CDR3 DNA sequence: TGTGCCAGCAGCTTTGGTGGAGGGCAGCCCCAGCATTTT. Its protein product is CASSFGGGQPQHF. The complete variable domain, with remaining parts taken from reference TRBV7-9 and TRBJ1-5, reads DTGVSQNPRHKITKRGQNVTFRCDPISEHNRLYWYRQTLGQGPEFLTYFQNEAQLEKSRLLSDRFSAERPKGSFSTLEIQRTEQGDSAMYLCASSFGGGQPQHFGDGTRLSIL.

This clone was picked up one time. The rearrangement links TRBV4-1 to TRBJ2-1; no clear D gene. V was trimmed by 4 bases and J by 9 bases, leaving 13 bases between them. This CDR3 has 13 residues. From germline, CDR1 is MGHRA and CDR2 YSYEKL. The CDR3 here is CASSLGGNPEQFF. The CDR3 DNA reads TGCGCCAGCAGCCTCGGCGGCAACCCTGAGCAGTTCTTC.

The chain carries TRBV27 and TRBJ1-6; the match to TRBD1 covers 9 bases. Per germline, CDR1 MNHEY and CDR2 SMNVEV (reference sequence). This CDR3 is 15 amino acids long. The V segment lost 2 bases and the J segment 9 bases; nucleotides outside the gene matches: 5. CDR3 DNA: TGTGCCAGCAGTTTAAACCGGGACAGGGCTTCACCCCTCCACTTT. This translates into CASSLNRDRASPLHF.

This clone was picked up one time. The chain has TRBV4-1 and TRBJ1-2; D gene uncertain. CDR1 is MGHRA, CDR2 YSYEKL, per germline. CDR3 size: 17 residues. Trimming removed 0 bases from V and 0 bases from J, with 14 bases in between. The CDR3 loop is CASSQDLGSTSNYGYTF. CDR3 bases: TGCGCCAGCAGCCAAGATTTGGGGAGCACCTCTAACTATGGCTACACCTTC.

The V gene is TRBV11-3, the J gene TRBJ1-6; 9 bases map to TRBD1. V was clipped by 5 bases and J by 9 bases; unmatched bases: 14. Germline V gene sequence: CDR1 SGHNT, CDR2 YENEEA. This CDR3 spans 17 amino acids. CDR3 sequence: CASSHTDGTGRFSPLHF. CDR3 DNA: TGTGCCAGCAGCCACACGGACGGGACAGGGAGATTTTCACCCCTCCACTTT.

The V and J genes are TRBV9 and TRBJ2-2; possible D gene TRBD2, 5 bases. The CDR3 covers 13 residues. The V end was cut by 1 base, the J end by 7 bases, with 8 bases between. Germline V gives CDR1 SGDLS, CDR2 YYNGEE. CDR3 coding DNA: TGTGCCAGCAGCGTAAAGGCGGGCGGGGAGCTGTTTTTT. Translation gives CASSVKAGGELFF.

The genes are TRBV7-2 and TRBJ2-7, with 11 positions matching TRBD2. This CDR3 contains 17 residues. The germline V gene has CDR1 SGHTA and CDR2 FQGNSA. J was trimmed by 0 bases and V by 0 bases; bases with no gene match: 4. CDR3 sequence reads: CASSLAQLAGVSYEQYF. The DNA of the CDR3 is TGTGCCAGCAGCTTAGCCCAACTAGCGGGGGTCTCCTACGAGCAGTACTTC.

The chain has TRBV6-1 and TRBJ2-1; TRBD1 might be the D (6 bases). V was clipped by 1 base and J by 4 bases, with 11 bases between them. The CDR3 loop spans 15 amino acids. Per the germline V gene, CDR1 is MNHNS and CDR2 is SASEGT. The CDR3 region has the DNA TGTGCCAGCAGTGAAGATGGGGGCCAATACAATGAGCAGTTCTTC. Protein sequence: CASSEDGGQYNEQFF.

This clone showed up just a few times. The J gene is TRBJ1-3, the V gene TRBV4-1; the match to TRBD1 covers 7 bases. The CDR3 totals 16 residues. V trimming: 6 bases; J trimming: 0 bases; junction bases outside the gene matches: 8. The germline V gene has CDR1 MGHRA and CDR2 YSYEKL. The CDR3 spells CASSYPGQSSGNTIYF. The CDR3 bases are TGCGCCAGCAGTTATCCGGGACAGAGCTCTGGAAACACCATATATTTT.

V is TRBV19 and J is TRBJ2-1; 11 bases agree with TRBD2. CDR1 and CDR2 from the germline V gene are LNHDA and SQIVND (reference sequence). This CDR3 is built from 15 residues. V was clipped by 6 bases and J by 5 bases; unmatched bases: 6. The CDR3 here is CASSPGLAENNEQFF. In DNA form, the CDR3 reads TGTGCCAGTAGCCCGGGACTAGCGGAAAACAATGAGCAGTTCTTC.

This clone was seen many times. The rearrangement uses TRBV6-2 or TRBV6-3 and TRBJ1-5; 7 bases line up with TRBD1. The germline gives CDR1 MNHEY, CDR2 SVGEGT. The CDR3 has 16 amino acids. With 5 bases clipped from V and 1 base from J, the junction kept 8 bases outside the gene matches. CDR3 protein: CASSPYRGQSNQPQHF. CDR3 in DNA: TGTGCCAGCAGTCCCTACCGGGGACAGAGCAATCAGCCCCAGCATTTT.

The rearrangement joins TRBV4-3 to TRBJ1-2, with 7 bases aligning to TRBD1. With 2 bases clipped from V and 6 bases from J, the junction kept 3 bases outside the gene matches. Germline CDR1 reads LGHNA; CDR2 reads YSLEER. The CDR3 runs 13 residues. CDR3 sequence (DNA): TGCGCCAGCAGCCAACTCGGGACAGATGGCTACACCTTC. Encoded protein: CASSQLGTDGYTF.

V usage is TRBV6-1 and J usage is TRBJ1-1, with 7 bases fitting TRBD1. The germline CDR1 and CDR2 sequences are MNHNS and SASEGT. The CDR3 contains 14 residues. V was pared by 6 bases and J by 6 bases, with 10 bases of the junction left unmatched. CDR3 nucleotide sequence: TGTGCCAGCAGCCCCCTAACAGGGGACCCTGAAGCTTTCTTT. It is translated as CASSPLTGDPEAFF.

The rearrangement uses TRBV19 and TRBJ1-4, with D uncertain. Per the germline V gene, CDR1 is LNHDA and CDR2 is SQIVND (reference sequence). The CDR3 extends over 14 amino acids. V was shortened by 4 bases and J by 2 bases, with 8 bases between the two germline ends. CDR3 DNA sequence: TGTGCCAGTAGTAGAGGGATGACTAATGAAAAACTGTTTTTT. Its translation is CASSRGMTNEKLFF.

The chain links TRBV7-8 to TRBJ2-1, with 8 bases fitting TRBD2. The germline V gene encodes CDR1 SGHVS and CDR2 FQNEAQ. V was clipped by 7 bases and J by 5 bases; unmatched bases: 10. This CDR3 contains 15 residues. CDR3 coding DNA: TGTGCCAGCACCCTCGGACTAGCAACTGACAATGAGCAGTTCTTC. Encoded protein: CASTLGLATDNEQFF.

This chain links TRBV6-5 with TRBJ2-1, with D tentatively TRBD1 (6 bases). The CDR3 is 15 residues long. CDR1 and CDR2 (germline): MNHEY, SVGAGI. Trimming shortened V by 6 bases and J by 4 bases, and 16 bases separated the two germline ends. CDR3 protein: CASSSVRGWYNEQFF. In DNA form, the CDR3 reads TGTGCCAGCAGCTCCGTGAGGGGGTGGTACAATGAGCAGTTCTTC.

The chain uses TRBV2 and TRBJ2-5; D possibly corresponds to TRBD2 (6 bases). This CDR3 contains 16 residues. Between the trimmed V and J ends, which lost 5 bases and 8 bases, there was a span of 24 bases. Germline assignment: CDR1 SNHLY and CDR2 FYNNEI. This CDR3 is CASSSPDTSRGGTQYF. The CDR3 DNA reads TGTGCCAGCAGTTCCCCTGACACGTCCCGGGGAGGAACCCAGTACTTC.